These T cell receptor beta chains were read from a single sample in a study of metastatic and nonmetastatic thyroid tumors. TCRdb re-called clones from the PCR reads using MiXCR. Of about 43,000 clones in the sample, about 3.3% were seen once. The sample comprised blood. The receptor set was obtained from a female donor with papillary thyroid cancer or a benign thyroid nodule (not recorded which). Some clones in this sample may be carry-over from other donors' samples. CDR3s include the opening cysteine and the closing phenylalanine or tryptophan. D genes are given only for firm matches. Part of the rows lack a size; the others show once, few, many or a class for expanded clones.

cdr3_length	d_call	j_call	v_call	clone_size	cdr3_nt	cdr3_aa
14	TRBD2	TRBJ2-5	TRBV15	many	TGTGCCACCAGCGGTACTAGCGGGCGGGAGACCCAGTACTTC	CATSGTSGRETQYF
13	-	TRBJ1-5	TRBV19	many	TGTGCCAGTAGTATAACGTTCAATCAGCCCCAGCATTTT	CASSITFNQPQHF
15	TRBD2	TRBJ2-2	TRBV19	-	TGTGCCAGTCATTCTAGCGGGAGGTCCACCGGGGAGCTGTTTTTT	CASHSSGRSTGELFF
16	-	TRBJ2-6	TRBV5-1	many	TGCGCCAGCAGCCAGCACCCCAGATCTGGGGCCAACGTCCTGACTTTC	CASSQHPRSGANVLTF
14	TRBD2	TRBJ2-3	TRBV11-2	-	TGTGCCAGCAGCGGAGCGGGAGTGGCAGATACGCAGTATTTT	CASSGAGVADTQYF
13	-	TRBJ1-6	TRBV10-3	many	TGTGCCATCAGTGAGGTAGCTAATTCACCCCTCCACTTT	CAISEVANSPLHF
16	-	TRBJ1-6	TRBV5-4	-	TGTGCCAGCAGCTTAGGCAGGGGCATGGATAATTCACCCCTCCACTTT	CASSLGRGMDNSPLHF
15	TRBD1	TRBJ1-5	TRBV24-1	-	TGTGCCACCAGTGAGGGACAGAATAGCAATCAGCCCCAGCATTTT	CATSEGQNSNQPQHF
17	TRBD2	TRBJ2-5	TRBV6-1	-	TGTGCCAGCAGTGAAGATATACTAGCGGCTACCCAAGAGACCCAGTACTTC	CASSEDILAATQETQYF
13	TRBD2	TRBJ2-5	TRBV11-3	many	TGTGCCAGCAAGTCTAGCGGACAAGAGACCCAGTACTTC	CASKSSGQETQYF
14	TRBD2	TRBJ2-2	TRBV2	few	TGTGCCAGCAGTGACGACCGGGGGGATAGGGAGCTGTTTTTT	CASSDDRGDRELFF
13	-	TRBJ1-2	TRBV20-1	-	TGCAGTGCTAGAGATCCAAGAACCTATGGCTACACCTTC	CSARDPRTYGYTF